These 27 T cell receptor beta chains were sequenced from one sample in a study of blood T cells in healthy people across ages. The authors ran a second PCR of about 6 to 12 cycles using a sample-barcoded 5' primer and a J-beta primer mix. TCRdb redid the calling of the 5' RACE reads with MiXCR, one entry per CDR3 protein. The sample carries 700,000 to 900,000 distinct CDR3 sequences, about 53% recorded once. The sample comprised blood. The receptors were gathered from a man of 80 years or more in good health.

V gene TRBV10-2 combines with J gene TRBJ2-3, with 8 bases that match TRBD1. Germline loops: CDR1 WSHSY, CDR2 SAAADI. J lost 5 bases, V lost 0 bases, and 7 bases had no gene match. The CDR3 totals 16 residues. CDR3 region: CASSESTGAVQDTQYF. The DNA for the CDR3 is TGCGCCAGCAGTGAGTCGACAGGGGCGGTTCAAGATACGCAGTATTTT.

The CDR3 DNA reads TGCGCCAGCAGCCAAGCCCCCGGACAGTCTTTTTATGGCTACACCTTC. It codes for CASSQAPGQSFYGYTF. J is TRBJ1-2 and V is TRBV4-1, with D possibly being TRBD1 (6 bases). Trimming shortened V by 1 base and J by 5 bases, and 17 bases separated the two germline ends. This CDR3 has 16 amino acids. Germline V gives CDR1 MGHRA, CDR2 YSYEKL.

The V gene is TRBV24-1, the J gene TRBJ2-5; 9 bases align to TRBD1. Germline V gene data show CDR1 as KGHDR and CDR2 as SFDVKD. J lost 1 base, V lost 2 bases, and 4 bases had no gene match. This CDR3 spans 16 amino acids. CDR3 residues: CATSDSGTGIQETQYF. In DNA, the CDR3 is TGTGCCACCAGTGATTCGGGGACAGGGATCCAAGAGACCCAGTACTTC.

Here the CDR3 DNA reads TGTGCCAGCAGCCACGGGGCAGGGGGAAGGAGTAGGGAGACCCAGTACTTC. It is translated as CASSHGAGGRSRETQYF. J is TRBJ2-5 and V is TRBV3-1, with TRBD1 matching 7 bases. The CDR3 runs to 17 residues. V gave up 3 bases and J gave up 5 bases; unmatched junction bases: 15. Germline loops: CDR1 LGHDT, CDR2 YNNKEL (reference sequence).

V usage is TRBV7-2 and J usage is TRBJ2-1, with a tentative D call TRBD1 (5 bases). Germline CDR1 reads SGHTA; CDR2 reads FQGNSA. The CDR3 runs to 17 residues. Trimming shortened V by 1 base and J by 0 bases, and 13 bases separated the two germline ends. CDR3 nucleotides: TGTGCCAGCAGCTTAGGGGGCTTCTTCAGCTCCTACAATGAGCAGTTCTTC. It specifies CASSLGGFFSSYNEQFF.

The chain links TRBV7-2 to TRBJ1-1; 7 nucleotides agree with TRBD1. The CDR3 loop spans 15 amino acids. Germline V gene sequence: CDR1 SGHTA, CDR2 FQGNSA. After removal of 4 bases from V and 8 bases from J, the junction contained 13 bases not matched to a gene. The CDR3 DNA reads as TGTGCCAGCAGCTCCTTTAACAGGGGAGGCACCGAAGCTTTCTTT. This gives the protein CASSSFNRGGTEAFF.

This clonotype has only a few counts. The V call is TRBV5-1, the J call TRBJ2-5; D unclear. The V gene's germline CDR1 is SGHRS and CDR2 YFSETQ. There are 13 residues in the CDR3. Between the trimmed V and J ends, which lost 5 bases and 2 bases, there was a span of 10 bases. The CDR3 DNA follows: TGCGCCAGCAGTCGCGCCCCTCAAGAGACCCAGTACTTC. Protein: CASSRAPQETQYF.

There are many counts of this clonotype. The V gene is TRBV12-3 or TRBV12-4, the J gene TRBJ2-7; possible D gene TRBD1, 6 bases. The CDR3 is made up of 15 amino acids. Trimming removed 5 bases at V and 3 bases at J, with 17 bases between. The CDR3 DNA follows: TGTGCCAGCAGTGAGGGACACCTGGGGAACTACGAGCAGTACTTC. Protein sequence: CASSEGHLGNYEQYF.

In nucleotides, the CDR3 is TGTGCCAGCAGCCAAAAGGACGGGAGGCACTATGGCTACACCTTC. As protein: CASSQKDGRHYGYTF. This chain joins TRBV3-1 and TRBJ1-2; no reliable D call. V lost 2 bases and J lost 3, with 13 bases in between. Germline CDR1 LGHDT, CDR2 YNNKEL (reference sequence). The CDR3 totals 15 residues.

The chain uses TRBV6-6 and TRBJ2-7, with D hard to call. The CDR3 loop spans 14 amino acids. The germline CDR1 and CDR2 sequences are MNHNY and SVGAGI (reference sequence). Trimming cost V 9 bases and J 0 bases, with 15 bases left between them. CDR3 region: CASSEAQSSYEQYF. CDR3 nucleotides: TGTGCCAGTAGTGAGGCCCAGAGCTCCTACGAGCAGTACTTC.

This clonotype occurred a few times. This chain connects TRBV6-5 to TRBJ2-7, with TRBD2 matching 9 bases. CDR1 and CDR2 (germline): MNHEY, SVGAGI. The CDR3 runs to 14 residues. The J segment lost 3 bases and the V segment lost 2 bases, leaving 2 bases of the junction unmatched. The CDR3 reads CASSYLAGYYEQYF. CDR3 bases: TGTGCCAGCAGTTACCTAGCGGGGTACTACGAGCAGTACTTC.

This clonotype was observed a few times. The CDR3 is CASSQSSAGRYAYF. The CDR3 DNA follows: TGTGCCAGCAGCCAGTCTTCGGCGGGCAGATACGCGTATTTT. The rearrangement joins TRBV3-1 to TRBJ2-3; tentatively, D is TRBD2 (5 bases). V lost 3 bases, J lost 14 bases, and 21 bases lay in between. This CDR3 contains 14 residues. Germline lookup yields CDR1 LGHDT and CDR2 YNNKEL (reference sequence).

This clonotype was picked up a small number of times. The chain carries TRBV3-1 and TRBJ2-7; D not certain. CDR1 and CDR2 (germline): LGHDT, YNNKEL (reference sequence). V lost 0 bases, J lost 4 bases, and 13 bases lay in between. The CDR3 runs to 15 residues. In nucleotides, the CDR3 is TGTGCCAGCAGCCAAGATGGCAGGAGCTCTTACGAGCAGTACTTC. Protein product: CASSQDGRSSYEQYF.

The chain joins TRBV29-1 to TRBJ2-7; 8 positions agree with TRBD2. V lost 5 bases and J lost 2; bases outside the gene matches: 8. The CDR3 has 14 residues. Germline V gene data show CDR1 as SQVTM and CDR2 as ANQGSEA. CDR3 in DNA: TGCAGCGTTCGCGGTACAGCGGGAGCCTACGAGCAGTACTTC. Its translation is CSVRGTAGAYEQYF.

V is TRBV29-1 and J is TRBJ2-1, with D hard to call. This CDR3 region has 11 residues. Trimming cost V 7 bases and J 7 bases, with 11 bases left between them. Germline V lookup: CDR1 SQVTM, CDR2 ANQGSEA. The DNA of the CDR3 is TGCAGCGGCGAAAGGTGGAATGAGCAGTTCTTC. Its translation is CSGERWNEQFF.

CDR3 coding DNA: TGTGCCAGCAGCCCAGAAGCGAATTCCTACAATGAGCAGTTCTTC. It is translated as CASSPEANSYNEQFF. This chain joins TRBV7-3 and TRBJ2-1; D call uncertain. Between the trimmed V and J ends, which lost 5 bases and 1 base, there was a span of 12 bases. There are 15 residues in the CDR3. Germline V gives CDR1 SGHTA, CDR2 FQGTGA.

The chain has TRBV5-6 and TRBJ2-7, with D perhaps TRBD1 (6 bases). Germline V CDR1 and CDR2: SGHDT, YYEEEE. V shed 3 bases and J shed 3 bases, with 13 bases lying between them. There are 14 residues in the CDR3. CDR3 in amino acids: CASSSPGHRYEQYF. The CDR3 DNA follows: TGTGCCAGCAGCTCTCCGGGACACCGCTACGAGCAGTACTTC.

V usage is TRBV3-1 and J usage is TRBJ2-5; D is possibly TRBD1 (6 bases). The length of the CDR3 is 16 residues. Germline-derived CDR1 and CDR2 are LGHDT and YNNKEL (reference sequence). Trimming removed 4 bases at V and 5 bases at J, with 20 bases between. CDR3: CASSPFRGQSPETQYF. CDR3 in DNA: TGTGCCAGCAGCCCCTTCAGGGGCCAGTCTCCGGAGACCCAGTACTTC.

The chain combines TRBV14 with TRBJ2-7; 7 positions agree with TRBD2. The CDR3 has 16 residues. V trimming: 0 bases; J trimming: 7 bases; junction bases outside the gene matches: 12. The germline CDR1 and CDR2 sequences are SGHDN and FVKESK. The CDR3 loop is CASSQDMASGLWEQYF. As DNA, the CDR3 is TGTGCCAGCAGCCAAGATATGGCTAGCGGATTGTGGGAGCAGTACTTC.

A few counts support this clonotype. The CDR3: CASSPRVDPNEQFF. The CDR3 nucleotides read TGTGCCAGCAGCCCCCGGGTAGATCCCAATGAGCAGTTCTTC. The rearrangement joins TRBV4-2 to TRBJ2-1; D unclear. The germline V and J ends were trimmed by 4 bases and 6 bases, with 13 bases remaining between them. CDR1 and CDR2 (germline): LGHNA, YNFKEQ. The CDR3 has 14 residues.

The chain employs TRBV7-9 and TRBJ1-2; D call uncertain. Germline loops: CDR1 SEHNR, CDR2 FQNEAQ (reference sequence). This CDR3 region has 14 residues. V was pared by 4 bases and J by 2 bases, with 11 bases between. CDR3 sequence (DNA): TGTGCCAGCAGCTCTGAAAGGACCAACTATGGCTACACCTTC. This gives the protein CASSSERTNYGYTF.

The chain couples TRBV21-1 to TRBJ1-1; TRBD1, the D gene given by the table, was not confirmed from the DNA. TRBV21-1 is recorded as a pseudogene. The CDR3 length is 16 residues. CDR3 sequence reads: CASSKAGGGPNTEAFF. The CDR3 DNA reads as TGTGCCAGCAGCAAAGCTGGGGGGGGCCCGAACACTGAAGCTTTCTTT.

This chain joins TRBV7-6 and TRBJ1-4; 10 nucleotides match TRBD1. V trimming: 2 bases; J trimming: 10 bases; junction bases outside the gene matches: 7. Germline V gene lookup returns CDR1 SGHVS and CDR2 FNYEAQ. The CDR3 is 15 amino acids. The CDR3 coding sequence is TGTGCCAGCAGCTTAACAACAGGACAGGGGGGAAAACTGTTTTTT. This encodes CASSLTTGQGGKLFF. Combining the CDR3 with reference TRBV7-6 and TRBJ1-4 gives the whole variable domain GAGVSQSPRYKVTKRGQDVALRCDPISGHVSLYWYRQALGQGPEFLTYFNYEAQQDKSGLPNDRFSAERPEGSISTLTIQRTEQRDSAMYRCASSLTTGQGGKLFFGSGTQLSVL.

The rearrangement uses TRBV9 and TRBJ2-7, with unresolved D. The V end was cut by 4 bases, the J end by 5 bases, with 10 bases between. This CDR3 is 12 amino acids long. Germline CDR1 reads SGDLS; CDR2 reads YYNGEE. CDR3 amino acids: CASSRSRNEQYF. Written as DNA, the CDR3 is TGTGCCAGCAGCAGAAGCCGCAACGAGCAGTACTTC.

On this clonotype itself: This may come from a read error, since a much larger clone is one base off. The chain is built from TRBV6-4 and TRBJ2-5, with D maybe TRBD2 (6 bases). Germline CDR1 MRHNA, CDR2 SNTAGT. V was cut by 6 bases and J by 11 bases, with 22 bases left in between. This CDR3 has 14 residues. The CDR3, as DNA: TGTGCCAGCAGACAGTCTAGCGCTGGCAATGAGCAGTACTTC. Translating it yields CASRQSSAGNEQYF.

As DNA, the CDR3 is TGTGCCAGCAGTTTATCGGTCGGGGAGGCGATAACAGATACGCAGTATTTT. Residues: CASSLSVGEAITDTQYF. The chain employs TRBV27 and TRBJ2-3; possible D gene TRBD2, 6 bases. The V and J ends lost 0 bases and 3 bases respectively, with 16 bases between them. The CDR3 length is 17 residues. Germline loops: CDR1 MNHEY, CDR2 SMNVEV (reference sequence).

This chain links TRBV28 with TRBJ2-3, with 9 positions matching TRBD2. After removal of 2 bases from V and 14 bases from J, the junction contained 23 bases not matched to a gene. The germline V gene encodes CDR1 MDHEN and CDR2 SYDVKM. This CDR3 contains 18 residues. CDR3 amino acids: CASSLRSLAGRTHRYAYF. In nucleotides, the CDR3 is TGTGCCAGCAGTTTACGAAGTCTAGCGGGGAGAACCCACAGATACGCGTATTTT.